The 2 T cell receptor beta chains below all came from one sample that was sequenced in a study of blood T cells in healthy people across ages. Through a sample-barcoded 5' primer and a J-beta primer mix, a second PCR was run for roughly 6 to 12 cycles. TCRdb reanalysed the 5' RACE reads using MiXCR and keeps one entry per CDR3 protein. Of about 940,000 distinct CDR3 sequences in the sample, 40% to 60% are singletons; the top ten hold 13%. The sample was blood. The receptors come from a man under 40 in good health.

The chain joins TRBV7-9 to TRBJ1-2; 10 bases match TRBD1. This CDR3 is 14 amino acids long. V trimming: 3 bases; J trimming: 8 bases; junction bases outside the gene matches: 6. Germline-derived CDR1 and CDR2 are SEHNR and FQNEAQ (reference sequence). The CDR3 nucleotides read TGTGCCAGCAGCTTTGGACAGGGGGGGGAAGGCTACACCTTC. This sequence encodes CASSFGQGGEGYTF.

The chain carries TRBV4-3 and TRBJ2-1, with D hard to call. The CDR3 has 16 residues. V was shortened by 0 bases and J by 0 bases, with 9 bases between the two germline ends. Germline-derived CDR1 and CDR2 are LGHNA and YSLEER. In DNA form, the CDR3 reads TGCGCCAGCAGCCAAGATCGAGTTCGCTCCTACAATGAGCAGTTCTTC. This sequence encodes CASSQDRVRSYNEQFF.